The 9 T cell receptor beta chains below come from one sample, sequenced in a study of blood T cell repertoires in COVID-19. The table came from immunoSEQ multiplex PCR; TCRdb's copy has only in-frame clones and leaves some out. The sample lists about 97,000 clones, around 87% occurring once. The sample consisted of peripheral blood. The receptors originated from a woman in her thirties with acute or convalescent COVID-19.

The rearrangement joins TRBV29-1 to TRBJ2-3; D possibly corresponds to TRBD2 (7 bases). Germline loops: CDR1 SQVTM, CDR2 ANQGSEA. This CDR3 comprises 14 residues. Deletions cut 7 bases from V and 6 bases from J, with 20 bases between. The CDR3 DNA reads TGCAGCGCCCCACGCGGGGGCCCCCCGGATACGCAGTATTTT. It codes for CSAPRGGPPDTQYF.

The chain couples TRBV6-1 to TRBJ1-2; TRBD1 agrees at 8 bases. Germline values: CDR1 MNHNS, CDR2 SASEGT. The V segment lost 0 bases and the J segment 6 bases; nucleotides outside the gene matches: 6. The CDR3 spans 15 residues. DNA of the CDR3: TGTGCCAGCAGTGAAGCTCTGACAGGGGCGGATGGCTACACCTTC. Encoded protein: CASSEALTGADGYTF.

The chain combines TRBV11-1 with TRBJ1-2, with TRBD1 matching over 10 bases. The CDR3 has 13 residues. In germline, CDR1 is SGHAT, CDR2 FQDESV (reference sequence). The V segment lost 4 bases and the J segment 13 bases; nucleotides outside the gene matches: 9. The CDR3 region has the DNA TGTGCCAGCAGCTCGAGCTGGACAGGGGGGAGCACCTTC. It is translated as CASSSSWTGGSTF.

V gene TRBV2 combines with J gene TRBJ1-2, with D tentatively TRBD1 (6 bases). Germline lookup yields CDR1 SNHLY and CDR2 FYNNEI. CDR3 length: 15 amino acids. V lost 7 bases, J lost 2 bases, and 17 bases lay in between. The CDR3 DNA reads TGTGCCAGCACCGCCCGCAGGGGCGAAAACTATGGCTACACCTTC. Translated: CASTARRGENYGYTF.

This rearrangement joins TRBV21-1 to TRBJ1-2; no check of the table's D call, TRBD1, against the DNA was made. TRBV21-1 represents a pseudogene. The CDR3 totals 14 residues. The CDR3 DNA is TGTGCCAGCAGCAAATCGGCAGGGGCCTATGGCTACACCTTC. It yields the protein CASSKSAGAYGYTF.

This clone was picked up one time. The chain is built from TRBV30 and TRBJ1-4, with D perhaps TRBD1 (5 bases). Per the germline V gene, CDR1 is GTSNPN and CDR2 is SVGIG (reference sequence). V was pared by 4 bases and J by 10 bases, with 22 bases between. CDR3 length: 15 amino acids. The CDR3 reads CAWKPGPLGGAKLFF. The CDR3 nucleotides are TGTGCCTGGAAGCCCGGGCCCCTTGGTGGGGCAAAACTGTTTTTT.

The chain recombines TRBV6-4 with TRBJ1-5; D is possibly TRBD1 (6 bases). CDR1 MRHNA and CDR2 SNTAGT come from the germline V gene. The CDR3 has 13 amino acids. The germline V and J ends were trimmed by 4 bases and 5 bases, with 9 bases remaining between them. The CDR3 DNA reads TGTGCCAGCAGTGGGACAGCCGATCAGCCCCAGCATTTT. Translating gives CASSGTADQPQHF.

V and J are TRBV28 and TRBJ1-1; D ambiguous. Germline assignment: CDR1 MDHEN and CDR2 SYDVKM. Trimming pared 3 bases from V and 11 bases from J, leaving 19 bases between. The CDR3 contains 14 residues. CDR3 nucleotide sequence: TGTGCCAGCAGTTTCGTTTGGATCTCGACTGGGGCTTTCTTT. This gives the protein CASSFVWISTGAFF.

The chain links TRBV9 to TRBJ2-3; D possibly corresponds to TRBD2 (7 bases). This CDR3 contains 15 residues. Germline V gives CDR1 SGDLS, CDR2 YYNGEE. Trimming took off 0 bases at V and 4 bases at J, with 12 bases between the two ends. CDR3: CASSVVVGGPDTQYF. DNA for the CDR3: TGTGCCAGCAGCGTAGTTGTGGGGGGGCCAGATACGCAGTATTTT.